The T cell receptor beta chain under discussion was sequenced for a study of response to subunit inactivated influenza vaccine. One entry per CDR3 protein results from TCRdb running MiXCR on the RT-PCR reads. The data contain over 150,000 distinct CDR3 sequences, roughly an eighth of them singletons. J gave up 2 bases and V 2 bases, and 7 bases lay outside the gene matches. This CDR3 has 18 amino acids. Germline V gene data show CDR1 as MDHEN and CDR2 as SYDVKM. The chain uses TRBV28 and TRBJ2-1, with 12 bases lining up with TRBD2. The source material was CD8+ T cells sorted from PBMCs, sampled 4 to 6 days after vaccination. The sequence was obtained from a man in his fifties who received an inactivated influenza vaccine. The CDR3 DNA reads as TGTGCCAGCAGTTTAGGGCTAGCGGGAGGGTATCCCTACAATGAGCAGTTCTTC. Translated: CASSLGLAGGYPYNEQFF. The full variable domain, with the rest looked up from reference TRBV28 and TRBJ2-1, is DVKVTQSSRYLVKRTGEKVFLECVQDMDHENMFWYRQDPGLGLRLIYFSYDVKMKEKGDIPEGYSVSREKKERFSLILESASTNQTSMYLCASSLGLAGGYPYNEQFFGPGTRLTVL.